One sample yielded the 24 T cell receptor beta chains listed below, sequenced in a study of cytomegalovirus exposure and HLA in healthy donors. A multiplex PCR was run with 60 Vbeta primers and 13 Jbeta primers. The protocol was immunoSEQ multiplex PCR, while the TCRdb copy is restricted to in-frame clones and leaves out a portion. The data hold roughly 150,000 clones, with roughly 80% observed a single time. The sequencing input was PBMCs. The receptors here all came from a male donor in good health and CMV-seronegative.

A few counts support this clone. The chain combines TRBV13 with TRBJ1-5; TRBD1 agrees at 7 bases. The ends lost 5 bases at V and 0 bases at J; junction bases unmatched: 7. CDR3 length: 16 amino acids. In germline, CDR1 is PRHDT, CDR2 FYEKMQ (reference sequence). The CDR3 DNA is TGTGCCAGCAGCAAACAGGGGTTCGTTAGCAATCAGCCCCAGCATTTT. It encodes CASSKQGFVSNQPQHF.

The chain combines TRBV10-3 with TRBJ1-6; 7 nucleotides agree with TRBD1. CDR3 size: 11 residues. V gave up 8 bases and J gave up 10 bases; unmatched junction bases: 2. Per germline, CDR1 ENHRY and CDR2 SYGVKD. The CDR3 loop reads CAILQGSPLHF. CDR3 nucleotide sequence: TGTGCCATCTTACAGGGGTCACCCCTCCACTTT.

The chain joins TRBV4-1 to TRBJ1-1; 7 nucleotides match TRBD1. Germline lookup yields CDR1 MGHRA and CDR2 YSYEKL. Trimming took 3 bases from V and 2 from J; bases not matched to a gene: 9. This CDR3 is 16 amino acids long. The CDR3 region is CASSHPGQRKNTEAFF. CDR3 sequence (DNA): TGCGCCAGCAGCCATCCGGGACAGCGGAAAAACACTGAAGCTTTCTTT.

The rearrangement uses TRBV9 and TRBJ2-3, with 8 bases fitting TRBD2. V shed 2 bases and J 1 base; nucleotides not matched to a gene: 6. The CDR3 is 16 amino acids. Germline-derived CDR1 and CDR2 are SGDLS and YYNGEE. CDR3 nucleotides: TGTGCCAGCAGCGTCCGACTAGCGCTCGGCACAGATACGCAGTATTTT. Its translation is CASSVRLALGTDTQYF.

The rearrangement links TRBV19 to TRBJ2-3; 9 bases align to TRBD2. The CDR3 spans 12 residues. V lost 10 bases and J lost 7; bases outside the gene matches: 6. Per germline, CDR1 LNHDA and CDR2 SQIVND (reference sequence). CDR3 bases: TGTGCCACGGGACTAGCCATGAATACGCAGTATTTT. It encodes CATGLAMNTQYF.

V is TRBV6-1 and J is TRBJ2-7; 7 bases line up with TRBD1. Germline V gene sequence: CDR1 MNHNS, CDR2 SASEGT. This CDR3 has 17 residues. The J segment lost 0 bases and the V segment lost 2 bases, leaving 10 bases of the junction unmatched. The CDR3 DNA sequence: TGTGCCAGCAGTGAACATGGGACAGTCGCCTTCTCCTACGAGCAGTACTTC. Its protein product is CASSEHGTVAFSYEQYF.

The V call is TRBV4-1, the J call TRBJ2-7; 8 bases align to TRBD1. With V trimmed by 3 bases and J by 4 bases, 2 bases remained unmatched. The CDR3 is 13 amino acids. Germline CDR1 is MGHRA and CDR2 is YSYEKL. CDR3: CASSQGTGYEQYF. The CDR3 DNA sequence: TGCGCCAGCAGCCAGGGGACAGGATACGAGCAGTACTTC.

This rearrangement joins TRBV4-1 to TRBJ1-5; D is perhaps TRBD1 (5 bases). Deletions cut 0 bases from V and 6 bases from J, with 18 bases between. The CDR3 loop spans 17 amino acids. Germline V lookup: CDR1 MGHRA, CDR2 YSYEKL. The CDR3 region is CASSQDDRPIRGQPQHF. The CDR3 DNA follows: TGCGCCAGCAGCCAAGATGATAGGCCCATTAGGGGTCAGCCCCAGCATTTT.

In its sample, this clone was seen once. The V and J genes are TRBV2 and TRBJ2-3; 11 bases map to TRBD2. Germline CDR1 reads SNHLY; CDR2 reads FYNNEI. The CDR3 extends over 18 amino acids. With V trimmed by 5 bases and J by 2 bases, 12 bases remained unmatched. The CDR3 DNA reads TGTGCCAGCAGTTACACCGGGACTAGCGGACTTTACACAGATACGCAGTATTTT. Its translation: CASSYTGTSGLYTDTQYF.

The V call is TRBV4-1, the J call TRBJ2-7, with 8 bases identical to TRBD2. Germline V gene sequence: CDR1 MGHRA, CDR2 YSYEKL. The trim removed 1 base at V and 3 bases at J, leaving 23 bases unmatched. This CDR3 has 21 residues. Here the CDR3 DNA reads TGCGCCAGCAGCCAAGGACCCCCGATCCCTTTAGCGGGGCAGCGTATCTACGAGCAGTACTTC. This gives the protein CASSQGPPIPLAGQRIYEQYF.

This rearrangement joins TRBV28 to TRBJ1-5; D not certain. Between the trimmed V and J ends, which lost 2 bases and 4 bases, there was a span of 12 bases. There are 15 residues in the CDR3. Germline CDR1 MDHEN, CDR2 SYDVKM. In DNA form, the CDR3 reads TGTGCCAGCAGTTTACTGGAGGAGACAAATCAGCCCCAGCATTTT. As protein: CASSLLEETNQPQHF.

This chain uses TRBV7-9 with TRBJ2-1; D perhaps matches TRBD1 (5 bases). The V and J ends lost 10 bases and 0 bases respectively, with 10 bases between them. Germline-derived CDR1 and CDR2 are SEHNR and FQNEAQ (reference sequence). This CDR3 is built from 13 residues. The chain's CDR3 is CATIGASYNEQFF. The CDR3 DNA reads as TGTGCCACCATAGGGGCCTCCTACAATGAGCAGTTCTTC.

The CDR3 protein is CASSLGQGVMARVSPLHF. The CDR3 nucleotides are TGTGCCAGCAGTTTGGGACAGGGGGTCATGGCTAGGGTTTCACCCCTCCACTTT. The chain uses TRBV28 and TRBJ1-6; 11 positions agree with TRBD1. V gave up 3 bases and J gave up 9 bases; unmatched junction bases: 13. This CDR3 spans 18 amino acids. Germline CDR1 is MDHEN and CDR2 is SYDVKM. The variable domain in full, with the rest retrieved from reference TRBV28 and TRBJ1-6, is DVKVTQSSRYLVKRTGEKVFLECVQDMDHENMFWYRQDPGLGLRLIYFSYDVKMKEKGDIPEGYSVSREKKERFSLILESASTNQTSMYLCASSLGQGVMARVSPLHFGNGTRLTVT.

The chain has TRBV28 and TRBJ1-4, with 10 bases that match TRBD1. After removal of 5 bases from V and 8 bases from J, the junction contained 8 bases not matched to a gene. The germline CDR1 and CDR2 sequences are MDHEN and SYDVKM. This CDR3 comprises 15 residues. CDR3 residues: CASSRWGQGNEKLFF. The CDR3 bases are TGTGCCAGCAGTAGATGGGGACAGGGGAACGAAAAACTGTTTTTT.

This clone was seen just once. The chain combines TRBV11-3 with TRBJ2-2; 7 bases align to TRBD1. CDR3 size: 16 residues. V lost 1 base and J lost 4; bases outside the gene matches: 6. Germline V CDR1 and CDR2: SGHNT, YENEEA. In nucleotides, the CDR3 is TGTGCCAGCAGCTTAGGCCACAGGGGCGGCACCGGGGAGCTGTTTTTT. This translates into CASSLGHRGGTGELFF. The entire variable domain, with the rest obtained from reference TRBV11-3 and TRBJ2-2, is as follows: EAGVVQSPRYKIIEKKQPVAFWCNPISGHNTLYWYLQNLGQGPELLIRYENEEAVDDSQLPKDRFSAERLKGVDSTLKIQPAELGDSAVYLCASSLGHRGGTGELFFGEGSRLTVL.

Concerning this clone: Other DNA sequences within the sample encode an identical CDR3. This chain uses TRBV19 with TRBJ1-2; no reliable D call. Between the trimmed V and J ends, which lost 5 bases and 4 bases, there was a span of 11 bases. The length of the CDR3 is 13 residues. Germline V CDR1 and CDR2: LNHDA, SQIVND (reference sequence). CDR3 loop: CASSQQGSYGYTF. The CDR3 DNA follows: TGTGCCAGTAGTCAACAAGGGAGCTATGGCTACACCTTC.

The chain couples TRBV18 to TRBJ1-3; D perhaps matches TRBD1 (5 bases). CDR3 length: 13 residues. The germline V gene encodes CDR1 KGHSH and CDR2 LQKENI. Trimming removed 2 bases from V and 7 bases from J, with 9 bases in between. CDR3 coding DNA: TGTGCCAGCTCACCAGGAAAGGGGAACACCATATATTTT. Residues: CASSPGKGNTIYF.

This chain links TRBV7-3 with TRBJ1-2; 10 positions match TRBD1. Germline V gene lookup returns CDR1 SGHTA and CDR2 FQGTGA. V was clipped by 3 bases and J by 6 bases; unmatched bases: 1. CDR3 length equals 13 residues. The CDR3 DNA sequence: TGTGCCAGCAGCTTGGGGACAGGGGATGGCTACACCTTC. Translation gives CASSLGTGDGYTF.

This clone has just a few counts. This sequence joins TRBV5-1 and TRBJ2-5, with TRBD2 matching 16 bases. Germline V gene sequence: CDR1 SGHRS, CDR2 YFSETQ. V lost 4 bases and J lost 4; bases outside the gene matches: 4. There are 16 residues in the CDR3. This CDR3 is CASSGGTSGGAETQYF. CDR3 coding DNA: TGCGCCAGCAGCGGCGGGACTAGCGGGGGGGCAGAGACCCAGTACTTC. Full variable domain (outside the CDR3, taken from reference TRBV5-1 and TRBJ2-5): KAGVTQTPRYLIKTRGQQVTLSCSPISGHRSVSWYQQTPGQGLQFLFEYFSETQRNKGNFPGRFSGRQFSNSRSEMNVSTLELGDSALYLCASSGGTSGGAETQYFGPGTRLLVL.

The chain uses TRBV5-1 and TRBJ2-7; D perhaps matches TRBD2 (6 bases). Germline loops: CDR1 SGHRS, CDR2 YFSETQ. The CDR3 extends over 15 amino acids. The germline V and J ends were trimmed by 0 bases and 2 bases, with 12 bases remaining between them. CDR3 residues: CASSLAVGRTYEQYF. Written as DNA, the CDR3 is TGCGCCAGCAGCTTGGCCGTGGGGAGGACCTACGAGCAGTACTTC. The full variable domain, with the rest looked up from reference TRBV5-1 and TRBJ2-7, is KAGVTQTPRYLIKTRGQQVTLSCSPISGHRSVSWYQQTPGQGLQFLFEYFSETQRNKGNFPGRFSGRQFSNSRSEMNVSTLELGDSALYLCASSLAVGRTYEQYFGPGTRLTVT.

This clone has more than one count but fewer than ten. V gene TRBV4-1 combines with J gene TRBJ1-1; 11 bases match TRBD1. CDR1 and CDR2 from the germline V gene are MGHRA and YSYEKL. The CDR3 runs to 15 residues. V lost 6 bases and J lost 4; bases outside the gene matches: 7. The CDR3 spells CASRPTGTGGTEAFF. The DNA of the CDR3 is TGCGCCAGCAGACCCACCGGGACAGGGGGCACTGAAGCTTTCTTT.

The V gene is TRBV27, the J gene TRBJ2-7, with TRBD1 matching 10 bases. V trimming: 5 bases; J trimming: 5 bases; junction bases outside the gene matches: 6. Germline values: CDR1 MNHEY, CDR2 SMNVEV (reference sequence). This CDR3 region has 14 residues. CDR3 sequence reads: CASSGTGVWHEQYF. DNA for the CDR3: TGTGCCAGCAGTGGGACAGGGGTTTGGCACGAGCAGTACTTC.

The CDR3 nucleotides are TGCGCCAGCAGCCAAGTAGGGACTGGGCTATACAATGAGCAGTTCTTC. Residues: CASSQVGTGLYNEQFF. The V gene is TRBV4-3, the J gene TRBJ2-1, with D maybe TRBD2 (6 bases). The germline V gene has CDR1 LGHNA and CDR2 YSLEER. CDR3 length: 16 amino acids. The ends were cut back, 1 base at V and 4 bases at J, with 14 bases in the middle.

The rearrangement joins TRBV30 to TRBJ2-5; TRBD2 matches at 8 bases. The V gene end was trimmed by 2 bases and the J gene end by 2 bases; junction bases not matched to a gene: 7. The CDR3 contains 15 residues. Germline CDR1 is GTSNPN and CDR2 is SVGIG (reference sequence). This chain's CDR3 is CAWSPGGGNQETQYF. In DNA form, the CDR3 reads TGTGCCTGGAGTCCCGGGGGGGGAAATCAAGAGACCCAGTACTTC.